One and the same sample provided the 14 T cell receptor beta chains below, sequenced in a study of vaccination effects on CD4 cells after COVID-19. These receptors' targets are unknown. This table comes from immunoSEQ multiplex PCR, and its TCRdb copy is limited to in-frame clones, with some not included. The sample has tens of thousands of clones; 74% are singletons. At the end of about 10 days of culture, CD4+ T cells were isolated. All participants had two doses of either the BNT162b2 or mRNA-1273 vaccine. Material: CD4+ T cells from PBMCs cultured without peptide, obtained after COVID-19 vaccination. The receptors come from a human donor who received a COVID-19 vaccine.

The CDR3 DNA sequence: TGCAGCGTTACGTACCAAGAGACCCAGTACTTC. Its translation: CSVTYQETQYF. The rearrangement uses TRBV29-1 and TRBJ2-5; D is ambiguous. The CDR3 is made up of 11 amino acids. Trimming left V 5 bases short and J 0 bases short, with 4 bases between. Germline lookup yields CDR1 SQVTM and CDR2 ANQGSEA.

V usage is TRBV4-1 and J usage is TRBJ2-2, with 7 bases aligning to TRBD1. The germline gives CDR1 MGHRA, CDR2 YSYEKL. V lost 2 bases, J lost 6 bases, and 9 bases stayed unmatched. The CDR3 extends over 16 amino acids. The CDR3 sequence: CASSQRDSQGPGELFF. CDR3 DNA: TGCGCCAGCAGCCAAAGGGACAGCCAAGGTCCCGGGGAGCTGTTTTTT.

This chain connects TRBV30 to TRBJ2-2, with unresolved D. V was pared by 2 bases and J by 0 bases, with 4 bases between. Germline values: CDR1 GTSNPN, CDR2 SVGIG (reference sequence). The CDR3 length is 13 residues. CDR3 loop: CAWSKSNTGELFF. The CDR3, as DNA: TGTGCCTGGAGTAAATCGAACACCGGGGAGCTGTTTTTT. The variable domain in full, completed from reference TRBV30 and TRBJ2-2, reads SQTIHQWPATLVQPVGSPLSLECTVEGTSNPNLYWYRQAAGRGLQLLFYSVGIGQISSEVPQNLSASRPQDRQFILSSKKLLLSDSGFYLCAWSKSNTGELFFGEGSRLTVL.

The chain is built from TRBV19 and TRBJ2-5; 7 positions agree with TRBD1. The CDR3 has 14 residues. Germline-derived CDR1 and CDR2 are LNHDA and SQIVND (reference sequence). After removal of 4 bases from V and 1 base from J, the junction contained 3 bases not matched to a gene. The CDR3 DNA reads TGTGCCAGTAGTAGGGGACAGAGCCAAGAGACCCAGTACTTC. It encodes CASSRGQSQETQYF.

CDR3 sequence: CASSSPLGRVEFF. The CDR3, as DNA: TGTGCCAGCAGCTCACCCCTGGGGCGGGTAGAGTTTTTT. The chain uses TRBV5-8 and TRBJ1-4; TRBD1 is a possible D gene (5 bases). Germline V gene data show CDR1 as SGHTS and CDR2 as YDEGEE. Trimming shortened V by 3 bases and J by 16 bases, and 19 bases separated the two germline ends. This CDR3 region has 13 residues.

The chain combines TRBV5-1 with TRBJ1-4; maybe TRBD1 (6 bases). V was clipped by 0 bases and J by 7 bases, with 13 bases between them. The CDR3 spans 15 residues. Looked up from germline, CDR1 is SGHRS and CDR2 is YFSETQ. CDR3 protein: CASSLDRGQGEKLFF. Here the CDR3 DNA reads TGCGCCAGCAGCTTGGACCGGGGGCAGGGTGAAAAACTGTTTTTT.

The V gene is TRBV23-1, the J gene TRBJ1-2, with 8 bases lining up with TRBD1. TRBV23-1 is placed among ORFs of uncertain function. The CDR3 runs to 19 residues. Unmatched junction bases numbered 17, after V lost 3 bases and J lost 2 bases. In nucleotides, the CDR3 is TGCGCCAGCAGTCACCCCGACGTAGGACAGGGAAGGGGAAACTATGGCTACACCTTC. Encoded protein: CASSHPDVGQGRGNYGYTF.

The rearrangement uses TRBV11-3 and TRBJ2-3; D may match TRBD1 or TRBD2 (5 bases each). From germline, CDR1 is SGHNT and CDR2 YENEEA. This CDR3 contains 15 residues. The V gene lost 3 bases and the J gene lost 0 bases, with 10 bases spanning the gap. CDR3 amino acids: CASSFEGKSTDTQYF. Here the CDR3 DNA reads TGTGCCAGCAGCTTTGAGGGGAAAAGCACAGATACGCAGTATTTT.

This chain connects TRBV7-9 to TRBJ2-3; D may be TRBD2 (5 bases). Germline-derived CDR1 and CDR2 are SEHNR and FQNEAQ (reference sequence). The CDR3 length is 18 residues. With 5 bases removed from V and 4 bases from J, the gap between germline ends came to 25 bases. CDR3 DNA: TGTGCCAGCAGCCACTCAAACGTAGCGCCCTCAACCTCAGATACGCAGTATTTT. It yields the protein CASSHSNVAPSTSDTQYF.

The rearrangement uses TRBV28 and TRBJ1-4, with 10 positions matching TRBD1. The CDR3 loop spans 14 amino acids. Trimming took 5 bases from V and 8 from J; bases not matched to a gene: 5. CDR1 is MDHEN, CDR2 SYDVKM, per germline. CDR3 sequence (DNA): TGTGCCAGCAGTAACCGGGACAGGGGCGAAAAACTGTTTTTT. This encodes CASSNRDRGEKLFF.

The J gene is TRBJ2-1, the V gene TRBV18; TRBD2 matches at 12 bases. The germline V gene has CDR1 KGHSH and CDR2 LQKENI. V shed 8 bases and J 7 bases; nucleotides not matched to a gene: 6. This CDR3 contains 14 residues. CDR3 sequence: CASHSSGGANEQFF. CDR3 in DNA: TGTGCCAGCCACTCTAGCGGGGGGGCTAATGAGCAGTTCTTC.

The chain has TRBV7-2 and TRBJ2-1; D is perhaps TRBD1 or TRBD2 (5 bases each). This CDR3 has 15 residues. Germline CDR1 is SGHTA and CDR2 is FQGNSA. Trimming took 5 bases from V and 2 from J, leaving 13 bases between them. The CDR3 is CASSRSGPTYNEQFF. The CDR3, as DNA: TGTGCCAGCAGCCGCTCGGGGCCCACCTACAATGAGCAGTTCTTC.

The rearrangement joins TRBV5-1 to TRBJ1-2; D possibly corresponds to TRBD1 (6 bases). The CDR3 runs 15 residues. V was clipped by 4 bases and J by 8 bases, with 21 bases between them. CDR1 and CDR2 from the germline V gene are SGHRS and YFSETQ. CDR3 residues: CASSPTSGTPSGYTF. In DNA, the CDR3 is TGCGCCAGCAGCCCGACCTCCGGGACACCCTCCGGCTACACCTTC.

The V and J genes are TRBV5-1 and TRBJ1-2; TRBD1 is a possible D gene (6 bases). V lost 0 bases and J 8 bases, leaving 8 bases between the germline ends. Germline values: CDR1 SGHRS, CDR2 YFSETQ. The CDR3 spans 12 residues. In nucleotides, the CDR3 is TGCGCCAGCAGCTTGGAGGGGGAAGGCTACACCTTC. This sequence encodes CASSLEGEGYTF.